There are many counts of the clone carrying this T cell receptor beta chain. The data originate from a study of T cells in Graves' hyperthyroidism and ophthalmopathy. TCR beta CDR3 sequences were amplified from RNA transcripts. In the first-round RT-PCR of the TCR CDR3, the HTBI primer set was used. TCRdb ran MiXCR on the multiplex PCR reads and lists one entry per CDR3 protein. The sample shows 700,000 or so distinct CDR3 sequences, roughly 17% of them seen only once. This CDR3 has 15 amino acids. V shed 2 bases and J 4 bases; nucleotides not matched to a gene: 3. The germline CDR1 and CDR2 sequences are SSHAT and FNYEAQ (reference sequence). Diagnoses were established using clinical symptoms, serum thyroxine and TRAb, thyroid ultrasound and orbital computed tomography.

The specimen sequenced was blood. The chain is built from TRBV7-7 and TRBJ2-2; 8 nucleotides agree with TRBD1. The origin of this receptor is a man aged 18 to 29 with Graves' hyperthyroidism. CDR3 bases: TGTGCCAGCAGCTTACTCACAGGGGGCACCGGGGAGCTGTTTTTT. Its translation is CASSLLTGGTGELFF.